The sample holds many counts of the clone carrying this TCR beta chain. The TCRbeta library was prepared with unique molecular identifiers. MiXCR, applied by TCRdb to the PCR reads, yields one record per CDR3 protein. The sample has hundreds of thousands of distinct CDR3 sequences, around 13% seen once. This sample was taken from a study of T-cell reconstitution after alpha-beta-depleted transplantation in children. CDR3 length: 18 amino acids. The junction had 12 bases not matched to a gene; V was cut back by 1 base and J by 3 bases. CDR1 and CDR2 (germline): SGHRS, YFSETQ. Sequencing was performed on PBMCs, taken before TCRalphabeta/CD19-depleted stem cell transplant. This chain uses TRBV5-1 with TRBJ2-3, with TRBD2 matching over 9 bases. The clonotype comes from a girl aged 2 to 10 with congenital amegakaryocytic thrombocytopenia, due to receive a stem cell transplant. The CDR3 DNA reads as TGCGCCAGCAGCTTGTTTAGACTAGCGGAACGAGGGACAGATACGCAGTATTTT. Translation gives CASSLFRLAERGTDTQYF.